These 22 T cell receptor beta chains were sequenced from one sample in a study of T cell responses to AZD1222 COVID-19 vaccine. The repertoire was sequenced with immunoSEQ multiplex PCR; TCRdb's copy has only in-frame clones and lacks some. The sample lists 130,000 or so clones, 86% occurring once. The sample was peripheral blood, taken on day 0 of AZD1222 vaccination. Every receptor here comes from an adult in good health.

The V gene is TRBV6-6, the J gene TRBJ2-2; TRBD1 might be the D (6 bases). The CDR3 totals 16 residues. The V gene lost 3 bases and the J gene lost 1 base, with 12 bases spanning the gap. Per germline, CDR1 MNHNY and CDR2 SVGAGI (reference sequence). CDR3 protein: CASSYLGAGNTGELFF. The DNA for the CDR3 is TGTGCCAGCAGTTATTTGGGGGCAGGGAACACCGGGGAGCTGTTTTTT.

A note on this clone: This sample also contains other DNA sequences that code for the same CDR3. The CDR3 region is CASSPGDNQPQHF. The DNA of the CDR3 is TGTGCCAGCTCGCCAGGGGACAATCAGCCCCAGCATTTT. The chain is built from TRBV18 and TRBJ1-5, with D possibly TRBD1 on 6 matching bases. Germline V gene data show CDR1 as KGHSH and CDR2 as LQKENI. V lost 6 bases, J lost 3 bases, and 9 bases lay in between. There are 13 residues in the CDR3.

V is TRBV6-5 and J is TRBJ2-7; TRBD2 matches at 7 bases. The CDR3 sequence is 15 residues long. CDR1 is MNHEY and CDR2 is SVGAGI in the germline V gene. Trimming removed 6 bases from V and 5 bases from J; junction bases left unmatched: 13. CDR3 residues: CASSTLGGRAHEQYF. CDR3 coding DNA: TGTGCCAGCAGCACCCTGGGAGGGAGGGCCCACGAGCAGTACTTC.

This clone showed up just once. The V gene is TRBV2, the J gene TRBJ2-2, with D unresolved. CDR3 length: 12 amino acids. V lost 3 bases, J lost 5 bases, and 4 bases lay in between. Germline V gives CDR1 SNHLY, CDR2 FYNNEI. The CDR3 coding sequence is TGTGCCAGCAGTGATTTTACCGGGGAGCTGTTTTTT. Residues: CASSDFTGELFF.

This chain uses TRBV19 with TRBJ2-7; D is uncertain. The CDR3 sequence is 16 residues long. V gave up 2 bases and J gave up 3 bases, with 17 bases separating them. CDR1 is LNHDA and CDR2 is SQIVND in the germline V gene (reference sequence). The DNA of the CDR3 is TGTGCCAGTAGTATATCGTCCATCAACCCTGGCTACGAGCAGTACTTC. Translated: CASSISSINPGYEQYF.

The rearrangement links TRBV4-2 to TRBJ1-1; D unclear. The germline gives CDR1 LGHNA, CDR2 YNFKEQ. The CDR3 runs 11 residues. V was pared by 4 bases and J by 4 bases, with 4 bases between. The CDR3 DNA reads as TGTGCCAGCAGCCGAGGCACTGAAGCTTTCTTT. Translation gives CASSRGTEAFF.

This clone was observed a single time. J is TRBJ2-5 and V is TRBV6-5; D is undetermined. Between the trimmed V and J ends, which lost 6 bases and 5 bases, there was a span of 7 bases. CDR3 length: 11 amino acids. Germline assignment: CDR1 MNHEY and CDR2 SVGAGI. CDR3 DNA sequence: TGTGCCAGCAGCCCCCGCGAGACCCAGTACTTC. Translating gives CASSPRETQYF.

The CDR3 is CASSMTSGGDTYTQYF. The CDR3 nucleotides read TGTGCCAGCAGCATGACTAGCGGGGGGGATACATATACGCAGTATTTT. The rearrangement uses TRBV7-2 and TRBJ2-3; TRBD2 matches at 14 bases. This CDR3 spans 16 amino acids. Trimming removed 5 bases from V and 7 bases from J; junction bases left unmatched: 8. The germline gives CDR1 SGHTA, CDR2 FQGNSA.

This clone was seen more than once but under ten times. Within the sample, other DNA sequences also encode this same CDR3. The rearrangement joins TRBV7-9 to TRBJ1-4; D might be TRBD1 (5 bases). This CDR3 is built from 15 residues. CDR1 is SEHNR and CDR2 is FQNEAQ in the germline V gene (reference sequence). V shed 0 bases and J shed 4 bases, with 9 bases lying between them. CDR3 sequence reads: CASSLARGDNEKLFF. The CDR3 nucleotides read TGTGCCAGCAGCTTAGCCCGGGGGGATAATGAAAAACTGTTTTTT.

V and J are TRBV12-3 or TRBV12-4 and TRBJ1-1; D is perhaps TRBD1 (6 bases). CDR3 size: 11 residues. Deletions cut 3 bases from V and 9 bases from J, with 8 bases between. The CDR3 nucleotides are TGTGCCAGCAGTTTTTGGGGGCAAGCTTTCTTT. Its protein is CASSFWGQAFF.

The rearrangement links TRBV27 to TRBJ1-1; TRBD1 agrees at 9 bases. The trim removed 3 bases at V and 8 bases at J, leaving 7 bases unmatched. Germline CDR1 MNHEY, CDR2 SMNVEV (reference sequence). This CDR3 has 14 amino acids. The CDR3 DNA reads as TGTGCCAGCAGTTTTCCGGGACAGGGAGGCGAAGCTTTCTTT. Protein: CASSFPGQGGEAFF.

The gene calls are TRBV9 and TRBJ2-7, with D maybe TRBD2 (5 bases). Trimming took 6 bases from V and 6 from J, leaving 31 bases between them. CDR1 is SGDLS and CDR2 is YYNGEE in the germline V gene. The CDR3 runs 18 residues. This CDR3 reads CASTLGRTRRPKSPEQYF. Here the CDR3 DNA reads TGTGCCAGCACCCTGGGCCGAACTAGGAGGCCAAAATCGCCCGAGCAGTACTTC. Supplemented by reference TRBV9 and TRBJ2-7, the full variable domain reads DSGVTQTPKHLITATGQRVTLRCSPRSGDLSVYWYQQSLDQGLQFLIQYYNGEERAKGNILERFSAQQFPDLHSELNLSSLELGDSALYFCASTLGRTRRPKSPEQYFGPGTRLTVT.

This clone showed up just a few times. Additional DNA sequences in this sample encode the identical CDR3. The V and J genes are TRBV29-1 and TRBJ1-2; D call uncertain. The CDR3 is 13 residues long. V lost 3 bases and J 2 bases, leaving 10 bases between the germline ends. Germline CDR1 is SQVTM and CDR2 is ANQGSEA. The CDR3 bases are TGCAGCGTTGACGGGCAGACGAACTATGGCTACACCTTC. Translation: CSVDGQTNYGYTF.

V is TRBV9 and J is TRBJ2-5; weak D call: TRBD2 (5 bases). Between the trimmed V and J ends, which lost 0 bases and 2 bases, there was a span of 11 bases. The germline CDR1 and CDR2 sequences are SGDLS and YYNGEE. This CDR3 spans 15 amino acids. CDR3 in amino acids: CASSVVSGRQETQYF. The CDR3 bases are TGTGCCAGCAGCGTAGTCTCTGGGAGACAAGAGACCCAGTACTTC.

The J gene is TRBJ2-4, the V gene TRBV6-1; the match to TRBD2 covers 7 bases. The junction had 6 bases not matched to a gene; V was cut back by 1 base and J by 6 bases. Per germline, CDR1 MNHNS and CDR2 SASEGT. The CDR3 sequence is 15 residues long. CDR3 in DNA: TGTGCCAGCAGTGAAGGGGAGGGGATCACAAACATTCAGTACTTC. It specifies CASSEGEGITNIQYF.

This sequence joins TRBV7-9 and TRBJ1-2; TRBD1 matches at 8 bases. Germline CDR1 is SEHNR and CDR2 is FQNEAQ (reference sequence). This CDR3 is built from 18 residues. V was clipped by 0 bases and J by 7 bases; unmatched bases: 16. The CDR3 sequence: CASSLAVEWAQGVSGYTF. CDR3 nucleotides: TGTGCCAGCAGCTTAGCCGTAGAATGGGCACAGGGGGTATCTGGCTACACCTTC.

The chain links TRBV9 to TRBJ2-7, with 7 bases matching TRBD1. Germline CDR1 SGDLS, CDR2 YYNGEE. The ends lost 0 bases at V and 3 bases at J; junction bases unmatched: 6. The CDR3 is 15 residues long. CDR3 DNA sequence: TGTGCCAGCAGCGTAGGAGGGACAGCTTACTACGAGCAGTACTTC. Translation: CASSVGGTAYYEQYF.

The rearrangement links TRBV11-2 to TRBJ1-1; D perhaps matches TRBD1 (6 bases). CDR3 length: 14 residues. Looked up from germline, CDR1 is SGHAT and CDR2 is FQNNGV. V shed 8 bases and J shed 1 base, with 14 bases lying between them. CDR3 protein: CASADRQRNTEAFF. The CDR3, as DNA: TGTGCCAGCGCCGACAGGCAGAGGAACACTGAAGCTTTCTTT.

CDR3 DNA sequence: TGCGCCAGTGGGGGGGTGGTCCGCACAGATACGCAGTATTTT. Protein: CASGGVVRTDTQYF. The chain links TRBV23-1 to TRBJ2-3; 7 positions match TRBD2. TRBV23-1 is noted as an ORF with a role that remains uncertain. The CDR3 is 14 residues long. V gave up 9 bases and J gave up 1 base; unmatched junction bases: 7.

There are a few counts of this clone. The chain employs TRBV24-1 and TRBJ2-3; TRBD1 is a possible D gene (6 bases). Trimming left V 7 bases short and J 0 bases short, with 16 bases between. Per the germline V gene, CDR1 is KGHDR and CDR2 is SFDVKD. The CDR3 length is 16 residues. In nucleotides, the CDR3 is TGTGCCACCAGCTCGTCGGACAGAGCTAGCACAGATACGCAGTATTTT. This sequence encodes CATSSSDRASTDTQYF.

V usage is TRBV7-7 and J usage is TRBJ2-2; D gene ambiguous. V was pared by 2 bases and J by 1 base, with 11 bases between. Germline CDR1 reads SSHAT; CDR2 reads FNYEAQ (reference sequence). The CDR3 covers 16 residues. The CDR3 is CASSLNPPGNTGELFF. The CDR3 DNA reads as TGTGCCAGCAGCTTAAATCCTCCAGGGAACACCGGGGAGCTGTTTTTT.

The CDR3 DNA reads as TGTGCCAGCAGCGTAGCGGCTAGCGGCACAGATACGCAGTATTTT. Translation gives CASSVAASGTDTQYF. This chain connects TRBV9 to TRBJ2-3, with D maybe TRBD2 (6 bases). The CDR3 runs to 15 residues. The V end lost 0 bases, the J end lost 1 base, and 9 bases lay between the germline ends. Germline V gene lookup returns CDR1 SGDLS and CDR2 YYNGEE.